Listed below are T cell receptor beta chains from one sample, sequenced in a study of monozygotic twins with inflammatory bowel disease. TCRdb reanalyzed the 5' RACE reads and collapses them to one entry per CDR3 protein, without DNA. Recorded here are about 440,000 distinct CDR3 sequences; the top ten clones represent 2.4%. Sequencing was carried out using blood. The origin of the receptors is a human donor with ulcerative colitis or Crohn's disease, or a healthy co-twin of an affected twin (not recorded which). The CDR3 runs from the conserved cysteine through the conserved F or W. Fields, in order: V gene, J gene, CDR3 protein.

v_call: TRBV6-2/TRBV6-3; j_call: TRBJ2-2; cdr3_aa: CASSFSEGTGELFF
v_call: TRBV7-8; j_call: TRBJ1-1; cdr3_aa: CASSLRETGPLDF
v_call: TRBV5-1; j_call: TRBJ1-2; cdr3_aa: CASSLTGTGNYGYTF
v_call: TRBV19; j_call: TRBJ2-7; cdr3_aa: CASSIGQTEQYF
v_call: TRBV27; j_call: TRBJ2-7; cdr3_aa: CASSLRDRAPYEQYF
v_call: TRBV7-2; j_call: TRBJ1-1; cdr3_aa: CASSFDRVSGNTEAFF
v_call: TRBV6-2/TRBV6-3; j_call: TRBJ1-2; cdr3_aa: CASSSRPETGGNGYTF
v_call: TRBV3-1; j_call: TRBJ1-6; cdr3_aa: CASSSGQGNSPLHF
v_call: TRBV5-4; j_call: TRBJ2-3; cdr3_aa: CASSLGSSGLHTSTDTQYF
v_call: TRBV4-1; j_call: TRBJ2-2; cdr3_aa: CASSLERQGTTGELFF
v_call: TRBV7-3; j_call: TRBJ1-1; cdr3_aa: CASSLTGTLNTEAFF
v_call: TRBV7-2; j_call: TRBJ1-5; cdr3_aa: CASSLPPSEPQHF
v_call: TRBV5-1; j_call: TRBJ1-3; cdr3_aa: CASSLSRSSGNTIYF
v_call: TRBV5-1; j_call: TRBJ2-2; cdr3_aa: CASNQGDTGELFF
v_call: TRBV5-1; j_call: TRBJ1-5; cdr3_aa: CASSLLQGGQPQHF
v_call: TRBV29-1; j_call: TRBJ1-1; cdr3_aa: CSVVSRGRFRTEAFF
v_call: TRBV10-3; j_call: TRBJ2-2; cdr3_aa: CAGASPWTGVTGELFF
v_call: TRBV7-8; j_call: TRBJ2-6; cdr3_aa: CASSLGYISSGANVLTF
v_call: TRBV4-2; j_call: TRBJ1-2; cdr3_aa: CASSQEHTNIYGYTF
v_call: TRBV5-1; j_call: TRBJ2-1; cdr3_aa: CASSSFSGNEQFF
v_call: TRBV10-3; j_call: TRBJ2-3; cdr3_aa: CAVRDSGSTDTQYF
v_call: TRBV21-1; j_call: TRBJ1-2; cdr3_aa: CASSKAGQGFGPLGYTF
v_call: TRBV5-1; j_call: TRBJ2-3; cdr3_aa: CASTLAGGSTDTQYF
v_call: TRBV4-3; j_call: TRBJ1-6; cdr3_aa: CASSQDHRSPNSPLHF
v_call: TRBV19; j_call: TRBJ1-5; cdr3_aa: CASRGIREELGPQHF
v_call: TRBV6-6; j_call: TRBJ2-1; cdr3_aa: CASTRTVYNEQFF